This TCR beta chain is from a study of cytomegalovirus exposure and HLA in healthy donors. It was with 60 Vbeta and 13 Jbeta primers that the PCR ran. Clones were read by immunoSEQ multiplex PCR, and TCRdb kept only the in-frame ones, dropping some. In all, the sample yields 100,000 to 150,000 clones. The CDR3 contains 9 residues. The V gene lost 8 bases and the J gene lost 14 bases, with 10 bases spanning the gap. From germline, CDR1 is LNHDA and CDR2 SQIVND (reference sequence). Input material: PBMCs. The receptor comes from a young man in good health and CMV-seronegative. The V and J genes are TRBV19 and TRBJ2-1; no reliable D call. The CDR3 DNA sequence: TGTGCCAGTGGAGAGGATAAGTTCTTC. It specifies CASGEDKFF.